Listed here are 2 T cell receptor beta chains from one sample, sequenced in a study of blood T cell repertoires in COVID-19. Assay: immunoSEQ multiplex PCR; the TCRdb copy retains only in-frame clones and omits some. Here the sample spans around 360,000 clones, approximately 87% being singletons. The sequenced sample was PBMCs or T cells enriched from blood (not recorded which). Source of these receptors: a man between 40 and 49 years old in a cohort exposed to, infected with or recovered from COVID-19 (not recorded which).

The chain combines TRBV7-9 with TRBJ1-1; tentatively, D is TRBD1 (5 bases). V dropped 1 base and J dropped 1 base, with 10 bases sitting between them. There are 15 residues in the CDR3. Germline CDR1 reads SEHNR; CDR2 reads FQNEAQ (reference sequence). CDR3 sequence (DNA): TGTGCCAGCAGCTTAGAGTATCAGGGGAACACTGAAGCTTTCTTT. Encoded protein: CASSLEYQGNTEAFF. Based on the CDR3 plus reference TRBV7-9 and TRBJ1-1, the full variable domain is DTGVSQNPRHKITKRGQNVTFRCDPISEHNRLYWYRQTLGQGPEFLTYFQNEAQLEKSRLLSDRFSAERPKGSFSTLEIQRTEQGDSAMYLCASSLEYQGNTEAFFGQGTRLTVV.

The V and J genes are TRBV18 and TRBJ2-1, with 7 bases matching TRBD2. Per germline, CDR1 KGHSH and CDR2 LQKENI. V gave up 2 bases and J gave up 6 bases; unmatched junction bases: 7. The CDR3 contains 15 residues. CDR3 in amino acids: CASSPGLVKGNEQFF. DNA for the CDR3: TGTGCCAGCTCACCAGGACTAGTGAAAGGCAATGAGCAGTTCTTC. The full variable domain, its missing parts supplied by reference TRBV18 and TRBJ2-1, is NAGVMQNPRHLVRRRGQEARLRCSPMKGHSHVYWYRQLPEEGLKFMVYLQKENIIDESGMPKERFSAEFPKEGPSILRIQQVVRGDSAAYFCASSPGLVKGNEQFFGPGTRLTVL.